Following are 16 T cell receptor beta chains from one sample sequenced in a study of shared clonotypes between healthy human individuals. Only in-frame clones appear in the TCRdb table, and some are missing; sequencing was by immunoSEQ multiplex PCR. This table holds around 700,000 clones, about two thirds found once. Sequencing used memory CD4+ T cells sorted from blood. The sample's subset: CD45RA-negative fraction. The receptors were sampled from a woman aged 25 to 39 in good health.

The chain carries TRBV18 and TRBJ2-7, with D uncertain. The V gene lost 2 bases and the J gene lost 4 bases, with 12 bases spanning the gap. The CDR3 has 14 amino acids. Germline V CDR1 and CDR2: KGHSH, LQKENI. The CDR3 here is CASSPGLGEYEQYF. In nucleotides, the CDR3 is TGTGCCAGCTCACCAGGTCTTGGGGAATACGAGCAGTACTTC.

In its sample, this clone was seen a few times. This chain uses TRBV5-1 with TRBJ2-2; TRBD1 is a possible D gene (6 bases). The CDR3 is 16 amino acids. CDR1 is SGHRS and CDR2 is YFSETQ in the germline V gene. V gave up 1 base and J gave up 3 bases, with 13 bases separating them. The CDR3 spells CASSLRQELHTGELFF. The CDR3 DNA follows: TGCGCCAGCAGCTTGAGACAGGAGCTCCACACCGGGGAGCTGTTTTTT.

The chain links TRBV5-4 to TRBJ1-2; possible D gene TRBD1, 6 bases. V lost 2 bases to trimming and J lost 8 bases, with 22 bases between them. CDR1 is SGHNT, CDR2 YYREEE, per germline (reference sequence). This CDR3 region has 16 residues. The CDR3 DNA sequence: TGTGCCAGCAGCTTAATGACAGGAGGGCAGCGGAGGGGCTACACCTTC. Its translation: CASSLMTGGQRRGYTF.

This chain's CDR3 is CATRIQEDTEAFF. Here the CDR3 DNA reads TGCGCCACTCGAATTCAGGAGGACACTGAAGCTTTCTTT. V is TRBV5-1 and J is TRBJ1-1; D not resolved. CDR1 and CDR2 (germline): SGHRS, YFSETQ. The CDR3 runs 13 residues. The V end was cut by 9 bases, the J end by 3 bases, with 15 bases between.

This chain links TRBV2 with TRBJ1-2; maybe TRBD1 (5 bases). The CDR3 spans 16 residues. Trimming took off 6 bases at V and 5 bases at J, with 22 bases between the two ends. The V gene's germline CDR1 is SNHLY and CDR2 FYNNEI. CDR3 sequence: CASSPLGGVKGYGYTF. CDR3 bases: TGTGCCAGCAGCCCTCTGGGGGGGGTAAAAGGTTATGGCTACACCTTC.

This chain connects TRBV27 to TRBJ2-7; tentative D call: TRBD2 (7 bases). The germline V gene has CDR1 MNHEY and CDR2 SMNVEV (reference sequence). The CDR3 totals 16 residues. Trimming left V 3 bases short and J 4 bases short, with 19 bases between. This CDR3 reads CASSFIGRGPLYEQYF. CDR3 sequence (DNA): TGTGCCAGCAGTTTCATCGGGCGGGGGCCTTTGTACGAGCAGTACTTC.

The count of this clone is one. This chain uses TRBV27 with TRBJ2-4; D unresolved. This CDR3 comprises 15 residues. V lost 4 bases to trimming and J lost 0 bases, with 10 bases between them. Germline V gene lookup returns CDR1 MNHEY and CDR2 SMNVEV (reference sequence). The CDR3 DNA follows: TGTGCCAGCAGTTCCCCCTCAAAAGCCAAAAACATTCAGTACTTC. Protein product: CASSSPSKAKNIQYF.

The genes are TRBV2 and TRBJ2-3; D unclear. V was pared by 4 bases and J by 2 bases, with 7 bases between. The CDR3 is 13 amino acids. Per the germline V gene, CDR1 is SNHLY and CDR2 is FYNNEI. CDR3 protein: CASSATFTDTQYF. In nucleotides, the CDR3 is TGTGCCAGCAGTGCCACTTTCACAGATACGCAGTATTTT.

The chain links TRBV29-1 to TRBJ2-7; 9 bases agree with TRBD1. The CDR3 sequence is 13 residues long. The germline V gene encodes CDR1 SQVTM and CDR2 ANQGSEA. The V gene end was trimmed by 6 bases and the J gene end by 3 bases; junction bases not matched to a gene: 6. The DNA of the CDR3 is TGCAGCGTCTCCGGGACAGGGCTCTACGAGCAGTACTTC. Its translation is CSVSGTGLYEQYF.

This clone was counted once. The genes are TRBV6-5 and TRBJ1-5; no definite D call. V lost 5 bases to trimming and J lost 4 bases, with 12 bases between them. Germline V gene lookup returns CDR1 MNHEY and CDR2 SVGAGI. The CDR3 loop spans 14 amino acids. As DNA, the CDR3 is TGTGCCAGCAGTCCCGAGGGCCCAAATCAGCCCCAGCATTTT. This gives the protein CASSPEGPNQPQHF.

The genes are TRBV25-1 and TRBJ2-5, with D perhaps matching TRBD1 (6 bases). Deletions cut 8 bases from V and 2 bases from J, with 21 bases between. The CDR3 is 16 residues long. CDR1 is MGHDK, CDR2 SYGVNS, per germline. CDR3 residues: CASQPGPQGPQETQYF. The CDR3 DNA reads TGTGCCAGCCAACCGGGACCACAGGGACCTCAAGAGACCCAGTACTTC.

CDR3 sequence (DNA): TGTGCCAGCAGTGGACAATCCTACGAGCAGTACTTC. This codes for CASSGQSYEQYF. The chain uses TRBV28 and TRBJ2-7, with D perhaps matching TRBD1 (5 bases). With 5 bases removed from V and 1 base from J, the gap between germline ends came to 6 bases. Germline V gives CDR1 MDHEN, CDR2 SYDVKM. This CDR3 has 12 amino acids.

V usage is TRBV7-9 and J usage is TRBJ2-3; D unresolved. Germline V gene data show CDR1 as SEHNR and CDR2 as FQNEAQ (reference sequence). The CDR3 extends over 14 amino acids. Trimming left V 2 bases short and J 2 bases short, with 8 bases between. CDR3 sequence: CASSLTGTTDTQYF. The CDR3 DNA reads TGTGCCAGCAGCTTAACCGGCACCACAGATACGCAGTATTTT.

The CDR3 region has the DNA TGTGCCAGCAGCCCGTGGGGGACGAAGCTATACGAGCAGTACTTC. Protein: CASSPWGTKLYEQYF. V usage is TRBV27 and J usage is TRBJ2-7; D possibly matches TRBD1 or TRBD2 (5 bases each). The germline gives CDR1 MNHEY, CDR2 SMNVEV (reference sequence). V was clipped by 6 bases and J by 4 bases, with 19 bases between them. This CDR3 spans 15 amino acids.

V and J are TRBV11-2 and TRBJ2-7; D call uncertain. The CDR3 extends over 14 amino acids. V dropped 3 bases and J dropped 3 bases, with 12 bases sitting between them. CDR1 SGHAT and CDR2 FQNNGV come from the germline V gene. CDR3 in DNA: TGTGCCAGCAGCTTCAACCGGGCCAACTACGAGCAGTACTTC. Protein product: CASSFNRANYEQYF.

This clone was seen only once. The chain employs TRBV7-9 and TRBJ2-1; D unclear. The germline CDR1 and CDR2 sequences are SEHNR and FQNEAQ (reference sequence). The CDR3 spans 13 residues. Trimming cost V 2 bases and J 6 bases, with 8 bases left between them. The CDR3 sequence: CASSLMVGNEQFF. The CDR3 nucleotides are TGTGCCAGCAGCTTAATGGTCGGCAATGAGCAGTTCTTC.